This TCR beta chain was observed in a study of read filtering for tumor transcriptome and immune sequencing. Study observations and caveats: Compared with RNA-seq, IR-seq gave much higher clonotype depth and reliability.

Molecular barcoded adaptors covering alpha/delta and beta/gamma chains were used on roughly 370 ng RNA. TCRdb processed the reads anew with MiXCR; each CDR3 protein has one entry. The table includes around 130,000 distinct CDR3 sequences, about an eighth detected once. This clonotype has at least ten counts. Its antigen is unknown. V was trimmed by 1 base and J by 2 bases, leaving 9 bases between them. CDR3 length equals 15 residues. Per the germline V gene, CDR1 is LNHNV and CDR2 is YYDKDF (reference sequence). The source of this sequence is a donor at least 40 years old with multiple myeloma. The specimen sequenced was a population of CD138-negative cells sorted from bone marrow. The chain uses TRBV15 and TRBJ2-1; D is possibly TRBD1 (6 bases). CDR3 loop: CATSRVTGTYNEQFF. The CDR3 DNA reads TGTGCCACCAGCAGAGTGACAGGAACCTACAATGAGCAGTTCTTC.